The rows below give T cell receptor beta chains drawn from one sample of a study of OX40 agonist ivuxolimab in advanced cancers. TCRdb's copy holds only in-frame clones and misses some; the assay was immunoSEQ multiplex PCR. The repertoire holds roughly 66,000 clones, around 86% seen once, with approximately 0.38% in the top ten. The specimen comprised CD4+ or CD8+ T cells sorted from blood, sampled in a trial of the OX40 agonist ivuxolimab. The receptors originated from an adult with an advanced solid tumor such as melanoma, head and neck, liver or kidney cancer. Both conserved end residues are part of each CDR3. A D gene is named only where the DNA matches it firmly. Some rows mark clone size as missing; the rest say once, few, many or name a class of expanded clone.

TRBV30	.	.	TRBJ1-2	CASSRGADYGYTF	TGTGCCTCGAGTCGGGGGGCGGACTATGGCTACACCTTC
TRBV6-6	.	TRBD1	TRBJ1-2	CASGAVDRGIGYTF	TGTGCCAGCGGCGCCGTTGACAGGGGGATTGGCTACACCTTC
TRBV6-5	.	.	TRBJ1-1	CASSSPSDLDTEAFF	TGTGCCAGCAGCTCCCCTTCGGACCTAGATACTGAAGCTTTCTTT
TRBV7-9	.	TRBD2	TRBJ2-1	CASSIGLAGARPYNEQFF	TGTGCCAGCTCCATAGGGCTAGCGGGGGCCCGACCCTACAATGAGCAGTTCTTC
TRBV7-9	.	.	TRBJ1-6	CASSLVDYSPLHF	TGTGCCAGCAGCTTAGTTGATTATTCACCCCTCCACTTT
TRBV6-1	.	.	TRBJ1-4	CASSKAEKLFF	TGTGCCAGCAGTAAAGCCGAAAAACTGTTTTTT
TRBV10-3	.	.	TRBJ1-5	CAISERAGDQPQHF	TGTGCCATCAGTGAGAGGGCAGGGGATCAGCCCCAGCATTTT
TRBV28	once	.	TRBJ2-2	CARAGLTGELFF	TGTGCACGGGCCGGTCTAACCGGGGAGCTGTTTTTT
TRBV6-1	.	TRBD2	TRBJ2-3	CASRPWGGSTDTQYF	TGTGCCAGCAGACCGTGGGGGGGGTCGACAGATACGCAGTATTTT
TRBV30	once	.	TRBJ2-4	CAWTPKRKGNIAYF	TGTGCCTGGACACCGAAACGGAAAGGGAACATTGCCTACTTC
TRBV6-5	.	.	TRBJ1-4	CASSTSWATNEKLFF	TGTGCCAGCAGTACCTCCTGGGCAACTAATGAAAAACTGTTTTTT
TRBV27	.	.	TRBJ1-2	CASSLSTGSTYGYTF	TGTGCCAGCAGTTTATCGACAGGATCAACCTATGGCTACACCTTC
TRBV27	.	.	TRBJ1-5	CASSLFGTSGQPQHF	TGTGCCAGCAGTTTATTCGGGACTTCGGGACAGCCCCAGCATTTT
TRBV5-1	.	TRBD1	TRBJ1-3	CASSTGDGNTIYF	TGCGCCAGCAGCACAGGGGACGGAAACACCATATATTTT
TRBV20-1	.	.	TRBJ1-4	CSASTATGSVF	TGCAGTGCTTCAACCGCGACAGGCTCGGTTTTT
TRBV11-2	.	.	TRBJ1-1	CASSQKRGGYTEAFF	TGTGCCAGCAGCCAAAAACGGGGGGGGTACACTGAAGCTTTCTTT
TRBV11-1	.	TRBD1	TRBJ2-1	CASSWDSSYNEQFF	TGTGCCAGCAGCTGGGACAGTTCCTACAATGAGCAGTTCTTC
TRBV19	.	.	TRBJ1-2	CATYLFRGRENGYTF	TGTGCCACCTACCTATTTCGGGGCAGAGAAAATGGCTACACCTTC
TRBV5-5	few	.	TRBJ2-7	CASSLVDEQYF	TGTGCCAGCAGCTTGGTCGACGAGCAGTACTTC
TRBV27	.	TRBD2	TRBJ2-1	CATRLAGGFTNEQFF	TGTGCCACCCGCTTAGCGGGAGGATTCACCAATGAGCAGTTCTTC
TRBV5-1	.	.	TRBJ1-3	CASSLVPGVINTIYF	TGCGCCAGCAGCTTGGTTCCGGGGGTGATAAACACCATATATTTT
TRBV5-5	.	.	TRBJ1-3	CASSLTGTGNTIYF	TGTGCCAGCAGCTTGACAGGGACAGGAAACACCATATATTTT
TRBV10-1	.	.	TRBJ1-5	CASSGQRGQPQHF	TGCGCCAGTAGCGGTCAGCGTGGCCAGCCCCAGCATTTT
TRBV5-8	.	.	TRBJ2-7	CASSFSGALQYF	TGTGCCAGCAGTTTTTCAGGGGCCCTGCAGTACTTC
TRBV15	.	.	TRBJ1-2	CATSRETGYGYTF	TGTGCCACCAGCAGAGAGACGGGCTATGGCTACACCTTC
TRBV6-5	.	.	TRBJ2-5	CASSYQQETQYF	TGTGCCAGCAGTTACCAACAAGAGACCCAGTACTTC
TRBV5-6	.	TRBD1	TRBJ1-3	CASSLKSRDSYNF	TGTGCCAGCAGCTTGAAATCTCGGGACAGTTATAACTTT
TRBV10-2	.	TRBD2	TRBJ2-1	CATLWSSGGFNEQFF	TGCGCCACCTTATGGTCTAGCGGGGGATTCAATGAGCAGTTCTTC
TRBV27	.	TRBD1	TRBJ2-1	CASSLHRGGNEQFF	TGTGCCAGCAGTTTGCACAGGGGTGGCAATGAGCAGTTCTTC
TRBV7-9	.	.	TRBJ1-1	CASSLRQMLNTEAFF	TGTGCCAGCAGCCTACGACAGATGTTGAACACTGAAGCTTTCTTT
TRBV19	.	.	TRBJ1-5	CASSIGQGNQPQHF	TGTGCCAGTAGTATAGGACAGGGCAATCAGCCCCAGCATTTT
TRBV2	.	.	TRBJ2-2	CASRRDSNTGELFF	TGTGCCAGCAGACGGGACTCCAACACCGGGGAGCTGTTTTTT
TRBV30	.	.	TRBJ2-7	CAWSPPQDAQYF	TGTGCCTGGAGCCCACCACAGGACGCGCAGTACTTC
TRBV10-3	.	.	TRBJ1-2	CAIRGSHGYTF	TGTGCCATCAGAGGGTCCCATGGCTACACCTTC
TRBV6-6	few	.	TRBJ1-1	CASSYRRSGGTEAFF	TGTGCCAGCAGTTACCGACGTTCCGGAGGAACTGAAGCTTTCTTT
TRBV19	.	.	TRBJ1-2	CASSTQGPLSGYTF	TGTGCCAGTAGCACCCAGGGTCCCCTATCGGGCTACACCTTC
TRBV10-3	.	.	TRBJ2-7	CAISRAAMGNNEQYF	TGTGCCATCAGCCGGGCCGCGATGGGGAACAACGAGCAGTACTTC
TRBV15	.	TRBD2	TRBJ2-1	CATTLHKLASGRNEQFF	TGTGCCACCACCCTGCATAAGCTTGCTAGCGGGAGGAATGAGCAGTTCTTC
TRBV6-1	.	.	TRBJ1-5	CASSRELYSNQPQHF	TGTGCCAGCAGCCGGGAGCTATATAGCAATCAGCCCCAGCATTTT
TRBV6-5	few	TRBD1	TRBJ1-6	CASSPRDRPNSPLHF	TGTGCCAGCAGTCCCCGGGACAGGCCCAATTCACCCCTCCACTTT